These 21 T cell receptor beta chains were all obtained from the same sample, sequenced in a study of CD8 T cells in ankylosing spondylitis. One entry per CDR3 protein results from TCRdb running MiXCR on the 5' RACE reads. This sample has some 130,000 distinct CDR3 sequences, with roughly 6.6% found just once. Sequencing used blood, either unsorted or a sorted T cell fraction (not recorded which). The receptors here all came from a female donor with ankylosing spondylitis or in good health (not recorded which).

This clonotype appeared many times. The rearrangement uses TRBV10-3 and TRBJ2-3; no clear D gene. CDR1 is ENHRY and CDR2 is SYGVKD in the germline V gene. The CDR3 totals 11 residues. With 6 bases removed from V and 0 bases from J, the gap between germline ends came to 1 base. In nucleotides, the CDR3 is TGTGCCATCAGCAGCACAGATACGCAGTATTTT. This encodes CAISSTDTQYF.

This clonotype was observed many times. The chain employs TRBV7-8 and TRBJ1-3, with a weak D call TRBD1 (6 bases). Germline CDR1 is SGHVS and CDR2 is FQNEAQ. This CDR3 comprises 14 residues. Trimming left V 4 bases short and J 0 bases short, with 7 bases between. CDR3 region: CASSSGASGNTIYF. CDR3 coding DNA: TGTGCCAGCAGCTCAGGGGCCTCTGGAAACACCATATATTTT.

This clonotype has ten or more counts. The V call is TRBV3-1, the J call TRBJ2-3; D remains unclear. CDR3 size: 11 residues. Germline V gives CDR1 LGHDT, CDR2 YNNKEL (reference sequence). The V gene lost 1 base and the J gene lost 5 bases, with 1 base spanning the gap. The CDR3 here is CASSQGDTQYF. In DNA, the CDR3 is TGTGCCAGCAGCCAAGGAGATACGCAGTATTTT.

This clonotype has at least ten counts. The V gene is TRBV30, the J gene TRBJ2-7; D is unclear. Germline assignment: CDR1 GTSNPN and CDR2 SVGIG (reference sequence). Trimming cost V 0 bases and J 1 base, with 4 bases left between them. The CDR3 consists of 12 residues. The CDR3 nucleotides read TGTGCCTGGAGTGTAGGGTCCTACGAGCAGTACTTC. This gives the protein CAWSVGSYEQYF.

This clonotype came up many times. The CDR3 region has the DNA TGTGCCAGCAGCCCCCAAGCGTTGGGCGGGGGGGCCATAAATGAGCAGTTCTTC. Translated, it gives CASSPQALGGGAINEQFF. The chain employs TRBV7-3 and TRBJ2-1, with TRBD2 identical over 9 bases. Germline-derived CDR1 and CDR2 are SGHTA and FQGTGA. The V and J ends lost 5 bases and 7 bases, in that order; junction bases with no gene match: 18. The CDR3 is 18 amino acids.

This clonotype was seen repeatedly, ten times or more. The chain employs TRBV5-1 and TRBJ2-5; D is perhaps TRBD1 (5 bases). This CDR3 spans 13 amino acids. Germline CDR1 SGHRS, CDR2 YFSETQ. Between the trimmed V and J ends, which lost 6 bases and 1 base, there was a span of 10 bases. Here the CDR3 reads CASMGQGQETQYF. The CDR3 DNA is TGCGCCAGCATGGGGCAGGGCCAAGAGACCCAGTACTTC.

This clonotype occurred many times. The chain combines TRBV20-1 with TRBJ2-2, with D maybe TRBD2 (5 bases). V lost 0 bases to trimming and J lost 1 base, with 9 bases between them. The germline CDR1 and CDR2 sequences are DFQATT and SNEGSKA (reference sequence). The CDR3 spans 15 residues. The CDR3 DNA reads as TGCAGTGCTAGAGATTGGACTCGGAACACCGGGGAGCTGTTTTTT. This codes for CSARDWTRNTGELFF.

In regard to this clonotype: A much larger clone differs from this one at a single base, so this may be a read error. The genes are TRBV20-1 and TRBJ1-5, with D unclear. Trimming left V 3 bases short and J 2 bases short, with 5 bases between. This CDR3 has 12 residues. Germline values: CDR1 DFQATT, CDR2 SNEGSKA (reference sequence). The CDR3, as DNA: TGCAGTGCTAGTATAGGCAATCAGCCCCAGCATTTT. Translation gives CSASIGNQPQHF.

This clonotype was seen many times. The CDR3 loop reads CASSTQLDLGGEAFF. The CDR3 bases are TGCGCCAGCAGCACGCAATTGGACCTAGGGGGTGAAGCTTTCTTT. The V gene is TRBV5-1, the J gene TRBJ1-1; perhaps TRBD1 as D (6 bases). There are 15 residues in the CDR3. Trimming removed 4 bases at V and 7 bases at J, with 20 bases between. Germline loops: CDR1 SGHRS, CDR2 YFSETQ.

This clonotype was counted ten times or more. V usage is TRBV3-1 and J usage is TRBJ1-1; D is undetermined. The V and J ends lost 4 bases and 3 bases respectively, with 9 bases between them. The CDR3 extends over 13 amino acids. Germline V CDR1 and CDR2: LGHDT, YNNKEL (reference sequence). In DNA form, the CDR3 reads TGTGCCAGCAGCCTCCGGAGGTACACTGAAGCTTTCTTT. The encoded protein is CASSLRRYTEAFF.

This clonotype appeared a few times. The CDR3 DNA reads as TGTGCCAGCAGCTTAGGAGGGCCCTCGGGAGATACGCAGTATTTT. Its translation is CASSLGGPSGDTQYF. The chain has TRBV7-2 and TRBJ2-3; weak D call: TRBD2 (5 bases). V lost 1 base, J lost 5 bases, and 13 bases lay in between. The CDR3 sequence is 15 residues long. Per germline, CDR1 SGHTA and CDR2 FQGNSA.

V and J are TRBV10-3 and TRBJ1-1; the D gene is possibly TRBD1 (5 bases). Germline V lookup: CDR1 ENHRY, CDR2 SYGVKD. The CDR3 is 15 residues long. V lost 0 bases and J lost 0, with 8 bases in between. The CDR3 loop is CAISESEGLNTEAFF. Here the CDR3 DNA reads TGTGCCATCAGTGAGTCTGAGGGGCTGAACACTGAAGCTTTCTTT.

This clonotype occurred many times. The rearrangement uses TRBV7-9 and TRBJ1-2, with 9 bases matching TRBD1. This CDR3 is built from 13 residues. From germline, CDR1 is SEHNR and CDR2 FQNEAQ (reference sequence). V was clipped by 6 bases and J by 7 bases; unmatched bases: 6. CDR3: CASRPTGGSGYTF. CDR3 in DNA: TGTGCCAGCAGACCTACAGGGGGCTCTGGCTACACCTTC.

The V and J genes are TRBV7-2 and TRBJ2-1; no clear D gene. Germline assignment: CDR1 SGHTA and CDR2 FQGNSA. V shed 2 bases and J shed 5 bases, with 16 bases lying between them. The CDR3 covers 16 residues. DNA for the CDR3: TGTGCCAGCAGCTTAAATCCTGGGCTCGTAAACAATGAGCAGTTCTTC. It translates to CASSLNPGLVNNEQFF.

This clonotype appeared many times. This chain joins TRBV18 and TRBJ1-1, with 10 bases matching TRBD1. This CDR3 comprises 19 residues. Germline loops: CDR1 KGHSH, CDR2 LQKENI. V shed 5 bases, J shed 1 base, and the junction held 16 bases outside the gene matches. The CDR3 protein is CASSIGTGEALLPNTEAFF. CDR3 coding DNA: TGTGCCAGCTCAATTGGGACAGGGGAAGCCTTACTTCCGAACACTGAAGCTTTCTTT.

At least ten counts were recorded for this clonotype. CDR3 protein: CASSGGGANYGYTF. The CDR3, as DNA: TGTGCCAGCAGCGGAGGAGGAGCTAACTATGGCTACACCTTC. The J gene is TRBJ1-2, the V gene TRBV9; D remains unclear. The V end lost 3 bases, the J end lost 0 bases, and 9 bases lay between the germline ends. This CDR3 is 14 amino acids long. Germline V gene data show CDR1 as SGDLS and CDR2 as YYNGEE. Filled out from reference TRBV9 and TRBJ1-2, the complete variable domain reads DSGVTQTPKHLITATGQRVTLRCSPRSGDLSVYWYQQSLDQGLQFLIQYYNGEERAKGNILERFSAQQFPDLHSELNLSSLELGDSALYFCASSGGGANYGYTFGSGTRLTVV.

This clonotype was seen ten or more times. The chain is built from TRBV5-1 and TRBJ2-2; 9 bases align to TRBD2. Germline V gene data show CDR1 as SGHRS and CDR2 as YFSETQ. CDR3 length: 16 amino acids. The J segment lost 4 bases and the V segment lost 4 bases, leaving 8 bases of the junction unmatched. The CDR3 coding sequence is TGCGCCAGCAGCCCTCTAGCGGGGAAGCTCACCGGGGAGCTGTTTTTT. It translates to CASSPLAGKLTGELFF.

This clonotype was seen repeatedly, ten times or more. J is TRBJ2-1 and V is TRBV15, with D perhaps TRBD2 (6 bases). The V end lost 0 bases, the J end lost 9 bases, and 6 bases lay between the germline ends. Germline V CDR1 and CDR2: LNHNV, YYDKDF (reference sequence). The CDR3 is made up of 12 amino acids. The CDR3 sequence: CATSRDGGEQFF. The CDR3 bases are TGTGCCACCAGCAGAGACGGGGGTGAGCAGTTCTTC.

The table lists this clonotype with many counts. This sequence joins TRBV12-3 or TRBV12-4 and TRBJ2-5, with 8 bases matching TRBD2. This CDR3 spans 14 amino acids. The J segment lost 5 bases and the V segment lost 8 bases, leaving 10 bases of the junction unmatched. Here the CDR3 reads CASANRAGVETQYF. The CDR3 DNA sequence: TGTGCCAGCGCAAACCGAGCGGGGGTGGAGACCCAGTACTTC.

This clonotype was recorded many times. This rearrangement joins TRBV7-8 to TRBJ1-1; D may be TRBD1 (6 bases). The length of the CDR3 is 15 residues. CDR1 and CDR2 from the germline V gene are SGHVS and FQNEAQ. V was pared by 1 base and J by 4 bases, with 13 bases between. CDR3 nucleotide sequence: TGTGCCAGCAGCTTAGGAATCCGGGACACCACTGAAGCTTTCTTT. Residues: CASSLGIRDTTEAFF.

Comments on this clonotype: A much larger clone differs from this one at a single base, so this may be a read error. This chain connects TRBV7-9 to TRBJ2-7; 9 positions match TRBD1. Germline assignment: CDR1 SEHNR and CDR2 FQNEAQ (reference sequence). The CDR3 runs 15 residues. CDR3 amino acids: CTSSPTGGDLYEQYF. The DNA for the CDR3 is TGTACCAGCAGCCCAACAGGGGGCGATTTATACGAGCAGTACTTC.